Sequencing of this TCR beta chain was carried out in a study of CD8+ T cells in alopecia areata. Regarding the study as a whole: Across lesional scalp, and particularly alopecia totalis/universalis, clonality surpassed that of normal scalp.

Investigators isolated RNA and reverse transcribed it into cDNA to act as the sequencing template. Produced via immunoSEQ multiplex PCR; TCRdb's table is partial and in-frame only. The sample records about 150,000 clones, around 47% being singletons. Both peripheral blood and punch biopsies of lesional scalp skin were obtained from patients who had alopecia areata. There are 17 residues in the CDR3. V was pared by 3 bases and J by 5 bases, with 23 bases between. CDR1 and CDR2 from the germline V gene are SGHNT and YYREEE (reference sequence). A note on this clone: Its antigen is undetermined.

The TCR comes from a human donor with alopecia areata. The V call is TRBV5-4, the J call TRBJ1-2; D is undetermined. Sequences were obtained from CD4+ T cells sorted from blood. CDR3 protein: CASSSRRTITPEYGYTF. CDR3 nucleotides: TGTGCCAGCAGCTCCCGGAGGACGATCACCCCAGAGTATGGCTACACCTTC.